The 20 T cell receptor beta chains listed next were all sequenced from one sample in a study of blood T cell repertoires in COVID-19. Clones were sequenced by immunoSEQ multiplex PCR, and TCRdb holds only the in-frame ones, with some missing. Of more than 85,000 clones in the sample, around 86% were seen once. The sample taken for sequencing was peripheral blood. Receptors originate from a man between 50 and 59 years old with acute or convalescent COVID-19.

The chain employs TRBV10-3 and TRBJ1-3, with 7 bases lining up with TRBD1. After removal of 0 bases from V and 2 bases from J, the junction contained 4 bases not matched to a gene. Germline V gene data show CDR1 as ENHRY and CDR2 as SYGVKD. The CDR3 runs 16 residues. This chain's CDR3 is CAISESTQGAGNTIYF. CDR3 DNA: TGTGCCATCAGTGAGTCGACTCAGGGGGCTGGAAACACCATATATTTT.

This clone has just one count. This chain joins TRBV2 and TRBJ1-2, with D possibly TRBD1 on 5 matching bases. CDR1 and CDR2 (germline): SNHLY, FYNNEI. This CDR3 contains 15 residues. Trimming stripped 3 bases from V and 7 bases from J, with 18 bases between. DNA of the CDR3: TGTGCCAGCAGTGATTTGGACACGGCAGGAATTGGCTACACCTTC. It specifies CASSDLDTAGIGYTF. The variable domain in full, completed from reference TRBV2 and TRBJ1-2, reads EPEVTQTPSHQVTQMGQEVILRCVPISNHLYFYWYRQILGQKVEFLVSFYNNEISEKSEIFDDQFSVERPDGSNFTLKIRSTKLEDSAMYFCASSDLDTAGIGYTFGSGTRLTVV.

This chain uses TRBV7-3 with TRBJ2-2; D might be TRBD2 (5 bases). The CDR3 runs to 15 residues. V was clipped by 2 bases and J by 0 bases, with 7 bases between them. Germline CDR1 and CDR2: SGHTA and FQGTGA. For the CDR3, the DNA is TGTGCCAGCAGCTTACCGGGGTCGAACACCGGGGAGCTGTTTTTT. This gives the protein CASSLPGSNTGELFF. The full variable domain, completed using reference TRBV7-3 and TRBJ2-2, is GAGVSQTPSNKVTEKGKYVELRCDPISGHTALYWYRQSLGQGPEFLIYFQGTGAADDSGLPNDRFFAVRPEGSVSTLKIQRTERGDSAVYLCASSLPGSNTGELFFGEGSRLTVL.

The chain combines TRBV28 with TRBJ1-1, with 7 bases fitting TRBD1. The CDR3 is 17 amino acids. Germline V CDR1 and CDR2: MDHEN, SYDVKM. Trimming removed 5 bases from V and 2 bases from J; junction bases left unmatched: 14. The chain's CDR3 is CASSTFTGAPLNTEAFF. CDR3 nucleotides: TGTGCCAGCAGTACCTTTACAGGGGCGCCCCTTAACACTGAAGCTTTCTTT. The whole variable domain, remainder taken from reference TRBV28 and TRBJ1-1, is DVKVTQSSRYLVKRTGEKVFLECVQDMDHENMFWYRQDPGLGLRLIYFSYDVKMKEKGDIPEGYSVSREKKERFSLILESASTNQTSMYLCASSTFTGAPLNTEAFFGQGTRLTVV.

The genes are TRBV28 and TRBJ2-1; TRBD2 matches 7 bases. With 4 bases clipped from V and 4 bases from J, the junction kept 16 bases outside the gene matches. Germline CDR1 and CDR2: MDHEN and SYDVKM. This CDR3 contains 18 residues. CDR3 sequence: CASSSSFGRTRQYNEQFF. The CDR3 bases are TGTGCCAGCAGTTCTAGTTTTGGAAGGACTAGACAGTACAATGAGCAGTTCTTC.

V usage is TRBV9 and J usage is TRBJ2-2; 10 nucleotides agree with TRBD2. The length of the CDR3 is 18 residues. Germline trimming cut 3 bases from V and 1 base from J; bases unmatched to any gene: 9. The germline V gene has CDR1 SGDLS and CDR2 YYNGEE. CDR3 nucleotide sequence: TGTGCCAGCAGCGCCCGTCCGACTAGCGGGTTGAACACCGGGGAGCTGTTTTTT. Encoded protein: CASSARPTSGLNTGELFF.

As DNA, the CDR3 is TGTGCCAGCAGCCCCGGGTCCGGCTACGAGCAGTACTTC. Protein sequence: CASSPGSGYEQYF. The chain couples TRBV27 to TRBJ2-7, with D uncertain. V was pared by 6 bases and J by 3 bases, with 12 bases between. Germline loops: CDR1 MNHEY, CDR2 SMNVEV (reference sequence). The CDR3 length is 13 residues.

The rearrangement uses TRBV18 and TRBJ2-7; 8 nucleotides align to TRBD1. The CDR3 is 14 amino acids. The V segment lost 6 bases and the J segment 5 bases; nucleotides outside the gene matches: 9. Looked up from germline, CDR1 is KGHSH and CDR2 is LQKENI. CDR3 DNA: TGTGCCAGCTCGGCCACGACAGGGGTCCACGAGCAGTACTTC. This sequence encodes CASSATTGVHEQYF.

This clone was seen only once. The V and J genes are TRBV30 and TRBJ2-7; D remains ambiguous. The CDR3 length is 11 residues. Germline values: CDR1 GTSNPN, CDR2 SVGIG (reference sequence). V lost 2 bases and J 4 bases, leaving 6 bases between the germline ends. The CDR3 loop reads CAWSTAYEQYF. The CDR3 DNA is TGTGCCTGGAGTACTGCTTACGAGCAGTACTTC.

This CDR3 reads CASSSPRGLRNEQYF. The CDR3 DNA sequence: TGTGCCAGCAGCTCCCCGAGGGGGCTTCGGAACGAGCAGTACTTC. This chain uses TRBV11-2 with TRBJ2-7; 7 positions agree with TRBD1. The J segment lost 5 bases and the V segment lost 4 bases, leaving 11 bases of the junction unmatched. From germline, CDR1 is SGHAT and CDR2 FQNNGV. The CDR3 runs 15 residues.

The chain links TRBV3-1 (or the pseudogene TRBV3-2) to TRBJ2-7; 8 nucleotides agree with TRBD1. Germline CDR1 LGHDT, CDR2 YNNKEL (reference sequence). The CDR3 extends over 14 amino acids. V shed 1 base, J shed 3 bases, and the junction held 2 bases outside the gene matches. The CDR3 region is CASSQAGGSYEQYF. CDR3 sequence (DNA): TGTGCCAGCAGCCAAGCAGGGGGCAGCTACGAGCAGTACTTC.

This clone was recorded a few times. The J gene is TRBJ2-7, the V gene TRBV10-3, with D tentatively TRBD1 (6 bases). Trimming stripped 4 bases from V and 2 bases from J, with 15 bases between. The CDR3 has 15 amino acids. CDR1 and CDR2 from the germline V gene are ENHRY and SYGVKD. The CDR3 bases are TGTGCCATCAGTGTAGGAGACAGGTCTACCTACGAGCAGTACTTC. It specifies CAISVGDRSTYEQYF.

V gene TRBV11-3 combines with J gene TRBJ2-5, with D possibly TRBD1 on 6 matching bases. This CDR3 contains 17 residues. V lost 1 base, J lost 2 bases, and 17 bases lay in between. Germline-derived CDR1 and CDR2 are SGHNT and YENEEA. CDR3 region: CASSLVLDRLAQETQYF. The CDR3, as DNA: TGTGCCAGCAGCTTAGTGTTAGACAGGTTGGCTCAAGAGACCCAGTACTTC. The full variable domain, its missing parts supplied by reference TRBV11-3 and TRBJ2-5, is EAGVVQSPRYKIIEKKQPVAFWCNPISGHNTLYWYLQNLGQGPELLIRYENEEAVDDSQLPKDRFSAERLKGVDSTLKIQPAELGDSAVYLCASSLVLDRLAQETQYFGPGTRLLVL.

The rearrangement joins TRBV7-2 to TRBJ1-2; TRBD1 might be the D (5 bases). Germline-derived CDR1 and CDR2 are SGHTA and FQGNSA. The V and J ends lost 3 bases and 2 bases respectively, with 7 bases between them. The CDR3 is made up of 13 amino acids. Here the CDR3 DNA reads TGTGCCAGCAGCTTGGACACGAACTATGGCTACACCTTC. Translated, it gives CASSLDTNYGYTF.

As to this clone: Other DNA variants within this sample encode the same CDR3. CDR3 sequence: CASSLVRLAGGTDTQYF. In DNA, the CDR3 is TGCGCCAGCAGCTTGGTCCGACTAGCGGGGGGCACAGATACGCAGTATTTT. The chain has TRBV5-1 and TRBJ2-3; 12 nucleotides align to TRBD2. J lost 1 base, V lost 0 bases, and 3 bases had no gene match. CDR1 and CDR2 (germline): SGHRS, YFSETQ. The CDR3 sequence is 17 residues long.

This clone occurred once. The rearrangement joins TRBV28 to TRBJ1-4, with D perhaps matching TRBD1 (5 bases). Trimming left V 5 bases short and J 7 bases short, with 8 bases between. Germline V gene data show CDR1 as MDHEN and CDR2 as SYDVKM. The CDR3 runs to 12 residues. CDR3 DNA: TGTGCCAGCAGTCCTAGGGGTGAAAAACTGTTTTTT. This translates into CASSPRGEKLFF.

The genes are TRBV3-1 (or the pseudogene TRBV3-2) and TRBJ2-5; tentative D call: TRBD2 (5 bases). The germline V and J ends were trimmed by 8 bases and 0 bases, with 10 bases remaining between them. Per germline, CDR1 LGHDT and CDR2 YNNKEL (reference sequence). This CDR3 has 13 amino acids. The CDR3 sequence is CASGGGNQETQYF. DNA of the CDR3: TGTGCCAGCGGAGGAGGAAACCAAGAGACCCAGTACTTC.

V gene TRBV5-1 combines with J gene TRBJ1-2; TRBD1 is a possible D gene (6 bases). Germline V gene data show CDR1 as SGHRS and CDR2 as YFSETQ. Trimming cost V 2 bases and J 5 bases, with 16 bases left between them. The CDR3 is 15 residues long. CDR3 nucleotide sequence: TGCGCCAGCAGCTTACAGGGCGCTGGGGATTATGGCTACACCTTC. This encodes CASSLQGAGDYGYTF.

The rearrangement links TRBV7-9 to TRBJ2-1, with 13 nucleotides matching TRBD2. There are 17 residues in the CDR3. From germline, CDR1 is SEHNR and CDR2 FQNEAQ (reference sequence). Trimming at V came to 5 bases and at J to 0 bases, leaving 4 bases not matched to a gene. As DNA, the CDR3 is TGTGCCAGCAGCCCGACTAGCGGGAGGACCTCCTACAATGAGCAGTTCTTC. Encoded protein: CASSPTSGRTSYNEQFF.

This clone has a single count. V gene TRBV7-9 combines with J gene TRBJ2-7, with 11 bases identical to TRBD2. Germline V CDR1 and CDR2: SEHNR, FQNEAQ (reference sequence). V was pared by 3 bases and J by 3 bases, with 4 bases of the junction left unmatched. The CDR3 is made up of 15 amino acids. CDR3 amino acids: CASSFVTSGNYEQYF. Written as DNA, the CDR3 is TGTGCCAGCAGCTTCGTGACTAGCGGGAACTACGAGCAGTACTTC.